Presented here are 15 T cell receptor beta chains from one specimen sequenced in a study of cytomegalovirus exposure and HLA in healthy donors. The PCR used 60 Vbeta and 13 Jbeta primers. The method was immunoSEQ multiplex PCR; TCRdb's version includes in-frame clones alone and lacks a portion of them. The sample lists about 80,000 clones, 70% to 85% seen once, with less than 8% in the top ten. The specimen was PBMCs. Receptor source: a woman in her thirties or forties in good health and CMV-seronegative.

This chain joins TRBV27 and TRBJ2-1; 8 bases fit TRBD2. Losses at the gene ends were 5 bases for V and 7 bases for J; bases not matched to a gene: 10. This CDR3 contains 15 residues. Germline V gene data show CDR1 as MNHEY and CDR2 as SMNVEV (reference sequence). CDR3 sequence: CASSGVSGIRNEQFF. The CDR3 region has the DNA TGTGCCAGCAGTGGGGTTAGCGGGATTAGGAATGAGCAGTTCTTC.

This sequence joins TRBV7-8 and TRBJ2-3; D not resolved. The ends were cut back, 5 bases at V and 3 bases at J, with 3 bases in the middle. Looked up from germline, CDR1 is SGHVS and CDR2 is FQNEAQ. The CDR3 consists of 11 residues. CDR3 amino acids: CASSPTDTQYF. The CDR3 bases are TGTGCCAGCAGCCCGACAGATACGCAGTATTTT.

A few counts support this clone. The chain links TRBV6-4 to TRBJ1-1, with D tentatively TRBD1 (6 bases). Deletions cut 0 bases from V and 4 bases from J, with 21 bases between. The CDR3 has 18 residues. Germline-derived CDR1 and CDR2 are MRHNA and SNTAGT. The CDR3 is CASSDSSFGSAGATEAFF. DNA for the CDR3: TGTGCCAGCAGTGACTCGAGTTTCGGCTCTGCAGGGGCCACTGAAGCTTTCTTT.

The chain is built from TRBV7-2 and TRBJ1-5; the D gene is possibly TRBD1 (5 bases). CDR1 SGHTA and CDR2 FQGNSA come from the germline V gene. Trimming took off 1 base at V and 1 base at J, with 8 bases between the two ends. The CDR3 covers 15 residues. Here the CDR3 reads CASSLVGGSNQPQHF. CDR3 sequence (DNA): TGTGCCAGCAGCTTAGTTGGGGGGAGCAATCAGCCCCAGCATTTT. Drawing the rest from reference TRBV7-2 and TRBJ1-5, the complete variable domain is GAGVSQSPSNKVTEKGKDVELRCDPISGHTALYWYRQSLGQGLEFLIYFQGNSAPDKSGLPSDRFSAERTGGSVSTLTIQRTQQEDSAVYLCASSLVGGSNQPQHFGDGTRLSIL.

The CDR3 coding sequence is TGTGCCAGCAGTTCCTCGAACACTGAAGCTTTCTTT. This gives the protein CASSSSNTEAFF. V is TRBV27 and J is TRBJ1-1; D call uncertain. Trimming shortened V by 4 bases and J by 1 base, and 4 bases separated the two germline ends. In germline, CDR1 is MNHEY, CDR2 SMNVEV (reference sequence). The CDR3 runs to 12 residues.

The table lists this clone with a count of one. The V call is TRBV18, the J call TRBJ1-3; 7 bases are shared with TRBD1. The CDR3 is made up of 16 amino acids. V gave up 3 bases and J gave up 2 bases; unmatched junction bases: 7. The V gene's germline CDR1 is KGHSH and CDR2 LQKENI. CDR3 amino acids: CASSPHPTGTGNTIYF. The CDR3 DNA sequence: TGTGCCAGCTCACCCCACCCGACAGGGACTGGAAACACCATATATTTT. Combining the CDR3 with reference TRBV18 and TRBJ1-3 gives the whole variable domain NAGVMQNPRHLVRRRGQEARLRCSPMKGHSHVYWYRQLPEEGLKFMVYLQKENIIDESGMPKERFSAEFPKEGPSILRIQQVVRGDSAAYFCASSPHPTGTGNTIYFGEGSWLTVV.

Note on this clone: This clone may be a read error of a much larger clone one base away. The rearrangement uses TRBV28 and TRBJ1-1; D perhaps matches TRBD1 (5 bases). The CDR3 consists of 14 residues. V gave up 6 bases and J gave up 2 bases, with 13 bases separating them. Germline V lookup: CDR1 MDHEN, CDR2 SYDVKM. This chain's CDR3 is CASSFPTANTEAFF. The DNA of the CDR3 is TGTGCCAGCAGCTTCCCGACAGCTAACACTGAAGCTTTCTTT.

J is TRBJ2-3 and V is TRBV29-1; TRBD2 matches at 11 bases. CDR1 and CDR2 from the germline V gene are SQVTM and ANQGSEA. CDR3 length: 15 residues. The V and J ends lost 4 bases and 3 bases, in that order; junction bases with no gene match: 6. DNA of the CDR3: TGCAGCGTTGTGGGCGCTAGCGGGGGGACAGATACGCAGTATTTT. It encodes CSVVGASGGTDTQYF.

The sample holds one count of this clone. V is TRBV2 and J is TRBJ2-5; 14 bases match TRBD2. Losses at the gene ends were 4 bases for V and 3 bases for J; bases not matched to a gene: 10. The CDR3 sequence is 18 residues long. The germline V gene encodes CDR1 SNHLY and CDR2 FYNNEI. CDR3 nucleotide sequence: TGTGCCAGCAGTGCATTGACTAGCGGGAGGGCCTCGAAAGAGACCCAGTACTTC. Amino acid sequence: CASSALTSGRASKETQYF.

Turning to this clone: One end of the junction does not line up with germline, which may come from a read error. The chain employs TRBV20-1 and TRBJ1-2; 7 bases align to TRBD1. CDR1 and CDR2 from the germline V gene are DFQATT and SNEGSKA (reference sequence). CDR3 length: 11 amino acids. CDR3 region: CSARSSTGHYF. The DNA for the CDR3 is TGCAGTGCTAGATCCTCGACAGGGCATTACTTC.

V usage is TRBV15 and J usage is TRBJ1-5, with 8 bases aligning to TRBD1. The germline V gene has CDR1 LNHNV and CDR2 YYDKDF (reference sequence). The J segment lost 0 bases and the V segment lost 4 bases, leaving 17 bases of the junction unmatched. The CDR3 is 20 residues long. CDR3 loop: CATSIGLLGGRGRSNQPQHF. CDR3 nucleotides: TGTGCCACCAGCATCGGACTTCTCGGGGGCAGGGGGCGTAGCAATCAGCCCCAGCATTTT.

V gene TRBV2 combines with J gene TRBJ2-4; D possibly corresponds to TRBD2 (6 bases). The CDR3 contains 15 residues. Trimming cost V 7 bases and J 0 bases, with 13 bases left between them. The germline V gene encodes CDR1 SNHLY and CDR2 FYNNEI. CDR3 nucleotide sequence: TGTGCCAGCAAGCGGGCCACCTTAGCCAAAAACATTCAGTACTTC. It translates to CASKRATLAKNIQYF. The full variable domain, rest sourced from reference TRBV2 and TRBJ2-4, is EPEVTQTPSHQVTQMGQEVILRCVPISNHLYFYWYRQILGQKVEFLVSFYNNEISEKSEIFDDQFSVERPDGSNFTLKIRSTKLEDSAMYFCASKRATLAKNIQYFGAGTRLSVL.

V gene TRBV9 combines with J gene TRBJ2-1, with 12 bases identical to TRBD2. This CDR3 is built from 15 residues. Germline V gene sequence: CDR1 SGDLS, CDR2 YYNGEE. Losses at the gene ends were 2 bases for V and 3 bases for J; bases not matched to a gene: 0. DNA of the CDR3: TGTGCCAGCAGCGTGGGACTAGCGGGCTACAATGAGCAGTTCTTC. It translates to CASSVGLAGYNEQFF. Based on the CDR3 plus reference TRBV9 and TRBJ2-1, the full variable domain is DSGVTQTPKHLITATGQRVTLRCSPRSGDLSVYWYQQSLDQGLQFLIQYYNGEERAKGNILERFSAQQFPDLHSELNLSSLELGDSALYFCASSVGLAGYNEQFFGPGTRLTVL.

The J gene is TRBJ2-7, the V gene TRBV16, with 8 nucleotides matching TRBD2. The length of the CDR3 is 18 residues. CDR1 and CDR2 (germline): KGHSY, FQNENV. V shed 6 bases and J 0 bases; nucleotides not matched to a gene: 16. In DNA, the CDR3 is TGTGCCAGCAGAAAGGCGGGGGGAGCCTCGGGTAACTCCTACGAGCAGTACTTC. It specifies CASRKAGGASGNSYEQYF. Using reference TRBV16 and TRBJ2-7 for the parts outside the CDR3, the full variable domain is GEEVAQTPKHLVRGEGQKAKLYCAPIKGHSYVFWYQQVLKNEFKFLISFQNENVFDETGMPKERFSAKCLPNSPCSLEIQATKLEDSAVYFCASRKAGGASGNSYEQYFGPGTRLTVT.

This clone appeared once. V and J are TRBV5-6 and TRBJ2-6; tentative D call: TRBD2 (6 bases). The CDR3 is 16 amino acids. Germline CDR1 is SGHDT and CDR2 is YYEEEE. V was clipped by 4 bases and J by 1 base, with 12 bases between them. The CDR3 here is CASSRGWRSGANVLTF. The CDR3, as DNA: TGTGCCAGCAGCCGGGGGTGGAGATCTGGGGCCAACGTCCTGACTTTC.